These 20 T cell receptor beta chains were all obtained from the same sample, sequenced in a study of CD8 T cells in Susac syndrome. It was with random hexamers that roughly 0.5 to 1 ug RNA was reverse transcribed. From the immunoSEQ multiplex PCR reads, TCRdb called clonotypes with MiXCR, one entry per CDR3 protein. The sample has 100,000 to 150,000 distinct CDR3 sequences, roughly 94% seen once; the top ten hold about 0.29%. Sequencing was done on a sample of CD8+ T cells from PBMCs. Receptor source: a human donor with Susac syndrome.

The chain joins TRBV4-1 to TRBJ2-5; the D gene could be TRBD1 or TRBD2 (6 bases each). The germline V and J ends were trimmed by 1 base and 4 bases, with 10 bases remaining between them. Germline loops: CDR1 MGHRA, CDR2 YSYEKL. The CDR3 runs to 14 residues. CDR3 DNA sequence: TGCGCCAGCAGCCAAGTGGGGGGCAGAGAGACCCAGTACTTC. Protein product: CASSQVGGRETQYF.

This chain links TRBV4-3 with TRBJ1-1; 8 bases align to TRBD1. The CDR3 spans 17 residues. Germline V lookup: CDR1 LGHNA, CDR2 YSLEER. V trimming: 1 base; J trimming: 3 bases; junction bases outside the gene matches: 10. The CDR3 spells CASSQGVSGQADTEAFF. The CDR3, as DNA: TGCGCCAGCAGCCAAGGGGTATCGGGACAGGCTGACACTGAAGCTTTCTTT.

The J gene is TRBJ1-2, the V gene TRBV12-5; no definite D call. The germline CDR1 and CDR2 sequences are LGHNT and FRNRAP. V lost 2 bases, J lost 3 bases, and 10 bases lay in between. This CDR3 has 14 residues. This CDR3 is CASGLLGEYYGYTF. CDR3 in DNA: TGTGCTAGTGGTTTGCTGGGTGAATACTATGGCTACACCTTC. Based on the CDR3 plus reference TRBV12-5 and TRBJ1-2, the full variable domain is DARVTQTPRHKVTEMGQEVTMRCQPILGHNTVFWYRQTMMQGLELLAYFRNRAPLDDSGMPKDRFSAEMPDATLATLKIQPSEPRDSAVYFCASGLLGEYYGYTFGSGTRLTVV.

The rearrangement uses TRBV29-1 and TRBJ2-7; no definite D call. CDR1 SQVTM and CDR2 ANQGSEA come from the germline V gene. This CDR3 spans 11 amino acids. V lost 4 bases and J lost 7, with 11 bases in between. The CDR3 region has the DNA TGCAGCGTTGTTTGGGGATTTGAGCAGTACTTC. Its translation is CSVVWGFEQYF.

The gene calls are TRBV20-1 and TRBJ1-3; a possible D gene is TRBD1 (5 bases). The CDR3 length is 18 residues. Germline CDR1 DFQATT, CDR2 SNEGSKA (reference sequence). V lost 0 bases to trimming and J lost 0 bases, with 18 bases between them. CDR3 loop: CSARDHSPKGNSGNTIYF. The CDR3 DNA reads as TGCAGTGCTAGAGATCACAGTCCTAAGGGGAACTCTGGAAACACCATATATTTT.

The chain carries TRBV4-3 and TRBJ1-3; D remains unclear. Trimming took 1 base from V and 3 from J, leaving 10 bases between them. There are 15 residues in the CDR3. The germline V gene encodes CDR1 LGHNA and CDR2 YSLEER. The CDR3 loop is CASSQGPGLGNTIYF. The CDR3 DNA reads as TGCGCCAGCAGCCAAGGTCCGGGTCTTGGAAACACCATATATTTT.

The rearrangement links TRBV20-1 to TRBJ1-1; TRBD1 agrees at 9 bases. CDR1 and CDR2 from the germline V gene are DFQATT and SNEGSKA (reference sequence). The ends lost 3 bases at V and 5 bases at J; junction bases unmatched: 7. CDR3 size: 14 residues. The DNA for the CDR3 is TGCAGTGCTAGGGACAGGGGATGGGGAACTGAAGCTTTCTTT. Its translation is CSARDRGWGTEAFF.

The CDR3 loop is CASSQDPRHTDTQYF. The CDR3 bases are TGCGCCAGCAGCCAAGATCCGCGGCACACAGATACGCAGTATTTT. V and J are TRBV4-1 and TRBJ2-3; D is ambiguous. The ends were cut back, 0 bases at V and 2 bases at J, with 9 bases in the middle. This CDR3 has 15 amino acids. Per germline, CDR1 MGHRA and CDR2 YSYEKL.

The chain couples TRBV13 to TRBJ1-2, with TRBD1 matching 9 bases. The CDR3 consists of 13 residues. CDR1 is PRHDT, CDR2 FYEKMQ, per germline (reference sequence). With V trimmed by 5 bases and J by 7 bases, 5 bases remained unmatched. Written as DNA, the CDR3 is TGTGCCAGCAGCAGGACAGGGGAAAGTGGCTACACCTTC. Its translation: CASSRTGESGYTF.

The chain has TRBV6-5 and TRBJ1-2; D gene uncertain. The V end lost 2 bases, the J end lost 6 bases, and 7 bases lay between the germline ends. CDR3 size: 12 residues. Germline-derived CDR1 and CDR2 are MNHEY and SVGAGI. CDR3: CASSYGGNGYTF. DNA for the CDR3: TGTGCCAGCAGTTACGGAGGGAATGGCTACACCTTC.

The V and J genes are TRBV25-1 and TRBJ2-1; 8 bases align to TRBD1. After removal of 5 bases from V and 6 bases from J, the junction contained 6 bases not matched to a gene. CDR3 length: 14 amino acids. From germline, CDR1 is MGHDK and CDR2 SYGVNS. CDR3 protein: CASSTRTGFNEQFF. CDR3 DNA sequence: TGTGCCAGCAGTACCAGGACAGGGTTCAATGAGCAGTTCTTC.

V usage is TRBV9 and J usage is TRBJ1-6; D remains ambiguous. This CDR3 spans 12 amino acids. V was clipped by 0 bases and J by 10 bases, with 5 bases between them. CDR1 is SGDLS, CDR2 YYNGEE, per germline. CDR3 residues: CASSVGGSPLHF. DNA of the CDR3: TGTGCCAGCAGCGTAGGTGGATCACCCCTCCACTTT.

V and J are TRBV5-1 and TRBJ2-3; 11 bases match TRBD2. V dropped 5 bases and J dropped 7; count of bases not matched to a gene: 6. This CDR3 comprises 14 residues. Germline CDR1 is SGHRS and CDR2 is YFSETQ. CDR3 bases: TGCGCCAGCAGACCTAGCGGGGGGTTAAATACGCAGTATTTT. Translating gives CASRPSGGLNTQYF.

This clonotype was detected once. J is TRBJ2-4 and V is TRBV20-1, with 7 bases identical to TRBD1. Per germline, CDR1 DFQATT and CDR2 SNEGSKA (reference sequence). This CDR3 contains 18 residues. The V and J ends lost 3 bases and 5 bases, in that order; junction bases with no gene match: 19. The CDR3 spells CSARDRSRELRGENIQYF. The CDR3 DNA follows: TGCAGTGCTAGGGACAGGAGCAGGGAATTACGAGGGGAAAACATTCAGTACTTC.

The chain uses TRBV29-1 and TRBJ2-7, with TRBD2 matching over 7 bases. V dropped 5 bases and J dropped 1; count of bases not matched to a gene: 11. This CDR3 is built from 15 residues. Germline CDR1 SQVTM, CDR2 ANQGSEA. The CDR3 spells CSVLAGGLPSYEQYF. As DNA, the CDR3 is TGCAGCGTTCTGGCCGGGGGGTTACCGTCCTACGAGCAGTACTTC.

This rearrangement joins TRBV29-1 to TRBJ2-3; D gene uncertain. The CDR3 is 13 amino acids. From germline, CDR1 is SQVTM and CDR2 ANQGSEA. Trimming stripped 6 bases from V and 4 bases from J, with 14 bases between. The CDR3, as DNA: TGCAGCGTGGGGTCCGGATTCGCAGATACGCAGTATTTT. It specifies CSVGSGFADTQYF.

This rearrangement joins TRBV7-8 to TRBJ2-7, with a tentative D call TRBD1 (6 bases). V gave up 1 base and J gave up 5 bases, with 12 bases separating them. The CDR3 is made up of 14 amino acids. Germline assignment: CDR1 SGHVS and CDR2 FQNEAQ. In DNA form, the CDR3 reads TGTGCCAGCAGCTTAGGCAGGGGAATCGACGAGCAGTACTTC. This encodes CASSLGRGIDEQYF.

This clonotype appeared once. This chain connects TRBV4-1 to TRBJ2-7; D is unresolved. The CDR3 has 18 amino acids. The V end lost 2 bases, the J end lost 2 bases, and 22 bases lay between the germline ends. Germline loops: CDR1 MGHRA, CDR2 YSYEKL. CDR3 sequence reads: CASSQSISRAPRAYEQYF. CDR3 DNA: TGCGCCAGCAGCCAATCTATTTCTAGGGCCCCACGTGCCTACGAGCAGTACTTC.

The V gene is TRBV28, the J gene TRBJ1-5; D ambiguous. V was pared by 4 bases and J by 9 bases, with 16 bases between. The germline CDR1 and CDR2 sequences are MDHEN and SYDVKM. The CDR3 consists of 14 residues. The CDR3, as DNA: TGTGCCAGCAGTTCCCAGACCCGCCCCGCGCCCCAGCATTTT. This codes for CASSSQTRPAPQHF.

This chain joins TRBV25-1 and TRBJ2-3, with D perhaps TRBD1 (5 bases). This CDR3 has 15 residues. The germline V and J ends were trimmed by 4 bases and 3 bases, with 14 bases remaining between them. The germline V gene has CDR1 MGHDK and CDR2 SYGVNS. The CDR3 is CASSAETEMTDTQYF. Written as DNA, the CDR3 is TGTGCCAGCAGTGCAGAGACAGAGATGACAGATACGCAGTATTTT.